This TCR beta chain came from a study of blood T cell repertoires in COVID-19. Study context: Italy, Spain and the United States were the sources of the convalescent and acute COVID-19 samples.

The sample holds one count of this clone. In the original workflow: Quantification of nucleated cells was approximated via reference gene primer amplification. Here immunoSEQ multiplex PCR was the method, and the copy in TCRdb shows in-frame clones only, minus some. The V and J calls and clone size come from that table; D and trimming were worked out from the DNA. Of just over 150,000 clones listed, 80% to 95% are singletons. Patients of the Seattle cohort, enrolled during active infection, were followed longitudinally. The TCR comes from a man under 40 with COVID-19, enrolled during active disease. Specimen: peripheral blood.

The CDR3 loop reads CASSWDNQLNTGELFF. The CDR3 bases are TGTGCCAGCAGTTGGGACAACCAGTTGAACACCGGGGAGCTGTTTTTT. The chain uses TRBV6-5 and TRBJ2-2, with D perhaps TRBD1 (6 bases). The V gene's germline CDR1 is MNHEY and CDR2 SVGAGI. Trimming took 4 bases from V and 1 from J, leaving 13 bases between them. The CDR3 covers 16 residues.